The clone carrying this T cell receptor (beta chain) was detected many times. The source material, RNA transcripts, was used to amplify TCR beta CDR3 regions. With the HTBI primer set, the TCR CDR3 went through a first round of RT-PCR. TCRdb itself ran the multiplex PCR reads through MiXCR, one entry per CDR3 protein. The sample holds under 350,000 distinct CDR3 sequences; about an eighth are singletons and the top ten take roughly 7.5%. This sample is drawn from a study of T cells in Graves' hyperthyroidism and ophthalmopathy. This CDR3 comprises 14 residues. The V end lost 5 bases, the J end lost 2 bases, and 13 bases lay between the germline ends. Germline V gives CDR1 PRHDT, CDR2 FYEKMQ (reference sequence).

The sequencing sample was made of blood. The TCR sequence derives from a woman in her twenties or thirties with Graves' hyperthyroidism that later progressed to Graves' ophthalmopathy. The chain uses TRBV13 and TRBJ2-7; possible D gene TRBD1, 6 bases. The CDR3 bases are TGTGCCAGCAGCCCCCCTGGGGGCGCCTACGAGCAGTACTTC. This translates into CASSPPGGAYEQYF.